The 26 T cell receptor beta chains reported below all come from one sample, sequenced in a study of T cell repertoires in cytomegalovirus infection. TCRdb recomputed calls from the reads with MiXCR, one row per CDR3 protein. In the table there are over 300,000 distinct CDR3 sequences, 9.5% of which are singletons. The sample consisted of PBMCs. The receptor source for this set is a human donor in good health (CMV status not recorded). Some clones in this sample may be carry-over from other donors' samples.

For this clonotype: This clone may be a read error of a much larger clone one base away. The J gene is TRBJ2-6, the V gene TRBV25-1; perhaps TRBD1 as D (5 bases). Germline assignment: CDR1 MGHDK and CDR2 SYGVNS. The CDR3 is 16 residues long. CDR3 loop: CASSATGFSGTNVLTF. The CDR3 DNA reads as TGTGCCAGCAGTGCTACAGGATTTTCTGGGACCAACGTCCTGACTTTC.

This clonotype occurred many times. The chain employs TRBV6-6 and TRBJ1-5, with 10 nucleotides matching TRBD1. The CDR3 is made up of 17 amino acids. With 0 bases clipped from V and 0 bases from J, the junction kept 2 bases outside the gene matches. Germline values: CDR1 MNHNY, CDR2 SVGAGI (reference sequence). CDR3 loop: CASSYSWDRGSNQPQHF. The CDR3 coding sequence is TGTGCCAGCAGTTACTCATGGGACAGGGGTAGCAATCAGCCCCAGCATTTT.

The chain joins TRBV19 to TRBJ1-2; 9 nucleotides align to TRBD1. The CDR3 consists of 16 residues. V gave up 7 bases and J gave up 6 bases; unmatched junction bases: 15. Germline V gene data show CDR1 as LNHDA and CDR2 as SQIVND (reference sequence). Here the CDR3 DNA reads TGTGCCAGTAACCTACTAAATCCGGGACAGGGTCATGGCTACACCTTC. Encoded protein: CASNLLNPGQGHGYTF.

This chain joins TRBV6-6 and TRBJ2-7, with a possible D match to TRBD2 (5 bases). The CDR3 contains 12 residues. Germline V gene sequence: CDR1 MNHNY, CDR2 SVGAGI (reference sequence). V was trimmed by 8 bases and J by 2 bases, leaving 10 bases between them. CDR3 nucleotides: TGTGCCAGCGTTCGGGATCCCTACGAGCAGTACTTC. Protein: CASVRDPYEQYF.

CDR3 sequence: CASSYSKGETQYF. For the CDR3, the DNA is TGTGCCAGCAGTTACTCGAAGGGGGAGACCCAGTACTTC. The V gene is TRBV6-2 or TRBV6-3, the J gene TRBJ2-5; D may be TRBD1 (5 bases). Germline V gene data show CDR1 as MNHEY and CDR2 as SVGEGT. The CDR3 runs 13 residues. Trimming left V 0 bases short and J 5 bases short, with 7 bases between.

This clonotype was counted a few times. The CDR3 sequence: CASRPSRDIYNEQFF. CDR3 in DNA: TGTGCCAGCAGACCCTCCCGGGACATATACAATGAGCAGTTCTTC. The chain employs TRBV6-2 or TRBV6-3 and TRBJ2-1; D possibly corresponds to TRBD1 (6 bases). There are 15 residues in the CDR3. Looked up from germline, CDR1 is MNHEY and CDR2 is SVGEGT. Deletions cut 6 bases from V and 4 bases from J, with 16 bases between.

This clonotype was observed a few times. This chain links TRBV13 with TRBJ1-5; 11 nucleotides line up with TRBD1. Germline CDR1 reads PRHDT; CDR2 reads FYEKMQ (reference sequence). The CDR3 is 16 amino acids. Trimming took 0 bases from V and 4 from J; bases not matched to a gene: 2. The CDR3 spells CASSLGGTGGNQPQHF. The CDR3 nucleotides read TGTGCCAGCAGCTTAGGGGGGACAGGGGGTAATCAGCCCCAGCATTTT.

This clonotype was seen ten or more times. This rearrangement joins TRBV19 to TRBJ1-4; the match to TRBD1 covers 7 bases. This CDR3 is built from 14 residues. The V gene end was trimmed by 5 bases and the J gene end by 5 bases; junction bases not matched to a gene: 5. Germline CDR1 reads LNHDA; CDR2 reads SQIVND (reference sequence). The CDR3 region is CASSEGTANEKLFF. In DNA form, the CDR3 reads TGTGCCAGTAGTGAGGGGACAGCGAATGAAAAACTGTTTTTT.

The genes are TRBV20-1 and TRBJ2-4; TRBD1 matches 10 bases. Trimming removed 0 bases from V and 3 bases from J; junction bases left unmatched: 5. The CDR3 consists of 16 residues. Germline V CDR1 and CDR2: DFQATT, SNEGSKA (reference sequence). The CDR3 loop is CSAREGTGVSKNIQYF. The CDR3 coding sequence is TGCAGTGCTAGAGAAGGGACAGGGGTTAGCAAAAACATTCAGTACTTC.

Concerning this clonotype itself: Possible read error: a much larger clone is one base away. This chain joins TRBV6-8 and TRBJ2-5; 9 bases align to TRBD2. Germline V gene sequence: CDR1 MNHGY, CDR2 SAAAGT. This CDR3 region has 16 residues. In DNA, the CDR3 is TGTGCCAGCAGTTACGAGTCGGGACTAGCCGGAGAGACCCATTACTTC. It translates to CASSYESGLAGETHYF.

This clonotype has ten or more counts. V usage is TRBV7-8 and J usage is TRBJ1-2, with 12 bases lining up with TRBD1. The germline V gene encodes CDR1 SGHVS and CDR2 FQNEAQ. V was clipped by 1 base and J by 7 bases; unmatched bases: 13. There are 18 residues in the CDR3. The CDR3 loop is CASSLEGDRGHAGTGYTF. CDR3 nucleotide sequence: TGTGCCAGCAGCTTAGAGGGGGACAGGGGGCACGCTGGGACTGGCTACACCTTC.

This clonotype was counted at least ten times. The chain is built from TRBV7-8 and TRBJ2-5; 7 nucleotides agree with TRBD1. V shed 8 bases, J shed 2 bases, and the junction held 5 bases outside the gene matches. The length of the CDR3 is 13 residues. Germline V gene data show CDR1 as SGHVS and CDR2 as FQNEAQ. The CDR3 sequence is CASRGGGQETQYF. The CDR3 DNA sequence: TGTGCCAGCCGAGGGGGCGGGCAAGAGACCCAGTACTTC.

This clonotype was seen at least ten times. This sequence joins TRBV7-2 and TRBJ2-2; 12 nucleotides line up with TRBD2. There are 19 residues in the CDR3. Germline-derived CDR1 and CDR2 are SGHTA and FQGNSA. V trimming: 1 base; J trimming: 2 bases; junction bases outside the gene matches: 8. The CDR3 region has the DNA TGTGCCAGCAGCTTAGGTCGTCTAGCGGGAGGGATTAACACCGGGGAGCTGTTTTTT. Its translation is CASSLGRLAGGINTGELFF.

This clonotype was counted only a few times. The chain recombines TRBV12-3 or TRBV12-4 with TRBJ2-3; D is unclear. CDR3 length: 11 amino acids. Between the trimmed V and J ends, which lost 3 bases and 7 bases, there was a span of 5 bases. Here the CDR3 DNA reads TGTGCCAGCAGTTTGGGAAATACGCAGTATTTT. Translating it yields CASSLGNTQYF.

This clonotype occurred many times. The chain recombines TRBV7-2 with TRBJ2-5; the D is unclear. The germline gives CDR1 SGHTA, CDR2 FQGNSA. V lost 4 bases, J lost 5 bases, and 14 bases lay in between. This CDR3 comprises 14 residues. CDR3 in amino acids: CASSSASLWETQYF. The DNA for the CDR3 is TGTGCCAGCAGCTCAGCGAGTCTATGGGAGACCCAGTACTTC.

The rearrangement links TRBV6-8 to TRBJ2-5; 12 bases agree with TRBD2. V trimming: 3 bases; J trimming: 0 bases; junction bases outside the gene matches: 5. The CDR3 runs 17 residues. Germline CDR1 reads MNHGY; CDR2 reads SAAAGT. The CDR3: CASSYTLAGGNQETQYF. The CDR3 DNA follows: TGTGCCAGCAGTTATACACTAGCGGGAGGAAACCAAGAGACCCAGTACTTC.

The chain carries TRBV28 and TRBJ1-6, with 7 bases identical to TRBD1. CDR1 and CDR2 (germline): MDHEN, SYDVKM. The CDR3 sequence is 14 residues long. V dropped 8 bases and J dropped 6; count of bases not matched to a gene: 7. CDR3 region: CASRKGAGNSPLHF. In DNA form, the CDR3 reads TGTGCCAGCCGGAAGGGGGCAGGTAATTCACCCCTCCACTTT.

The chain links TRBV28 to TRBJ2-3; TRBD2 might be the D (5 bases). Germline CDR1 MDHEN, CDR2 SYDVKM. The CDR3 covers 15 residues. Between the trimmed V and J ends, which lost 2 bases and 4 bases, there was a span of 13 bases. CDR3 amino acids: CASSLTDQRADTQYF. In DNA form, the CDR3 reads TGTGCCAGCAGTTTAACCGACCAGAGGGCAGATACGCAGTATTTT.

The table lists this clonotype with a few counts. This sequence joins TRBV7-6 and TRBJ1-2, with 8 positions matching TRBD1. The CDR3 sequence is 15 residues long. The V and J ends lost 5 bases and 6 bases, in that order; junction bases with no gene match: 11. Germline V gene sequence: CDR1 SGHVS, CDR2 FNYEAQ. The CDR3 here is CASSPRQGPSDGYTF. The CDR3 DNA sequence: TGTGCCAGCAGCCCTCGACAGGGGCCATCTGATGGCTACACCTTC.

This clonotype was seen a few times. The chain joins TRBV20-1 to TRBJ1-5; D is undetermined. The germline V gene encodes CDR1 DFQATT and CDR2 SNEGSKA (reference sequence). V was trimmed by 0 bases and J by 1 base, leaving 7 bases between them. The CDR3 is 14 amino acids. DNA of the CDR3: TGCAGTGCTAGAGATCTTTGGAGCAATCAGCCCCAGCATTTT. Amino acids: CSARDLWSNQPQHF.

The chain carries TRBV6-2 or TRBV6-3 and TRBJ2-1; 13 bases agree with TRBD2. CDR1 and CDR2 from the germline V gene are MNHEY and SVGEGT. This CDR3 region has 17 residues. V shed 5 bases and J 4 bases; nucleotides not matched to a gene: 8. This chain's CDR3 is CASSQTSGRPPYNEQFF. CDR3 DNA sequence: TGTGCCAGCAGTCAGACTAGCGGGAGGCCGCCTTACAATGAGCAGTTCTTC.

This clonotype was seen more than once but under ten times. V usage is TRBV15 and J usage is TRBJ1-1; D gene unclear. CDR1 and CDR2 (germline): LNHNV, YYDKDF (reference sequence). The CDR3 spans 11 residues. The V end was cut by 6 bases, the J end by 7 bases, with 9 bases between. The CDR3 DNA sequence: TGTGCCACCAGGATGGGAGTTGAAGCTTTCTTT. It translates to CATRMGVEAFF.

This clonotype was detected a few times. This rearrangement joins TRBV7-9 to TRBJ2-5; no reliable D call. Germline assignment: CDR1 SEHNR and CDR2 FQNEAQ (reference sequence). V was shortened by 5 bases and J by 7 bases, with 5 bases between the two germline ends. CDR3 length: 10 amino acids. The CDR3 DNA sequence: TGTGCCAGCAGCGCAACGACCCAGTACTTC. Its protein product is CASSATTQYF. Full variable domain (rest looked up from reference TRBV7-9 and TRBJ2-5): DTGVSQNPRHKITKRGQNVTFRCDPISEHNRLYWYRQTLGQGPEFLTYFQNEAQLEKSRLLSDRFSAERPKGSFSTLEIQRTEQGDSAMYLCASSATTQYFGPGTRLLVL.

This clonotype was observed a handful of times. The genes are TRBV9 and TRBJ1-3; no clear D. V was cut by 0 bases and J by 2 bases, with 6 bases left in between. CDR3 length: 14 residues. Germline loops: CDR1 SGDLS, CDR2 YYNGEE. The CDR3 DNA reads TGTGCCAGCAGCGTAGCCTCAACTGGAAACACCATATATTTT. It codes for CASSVASTGNTIYF.

The J gene is TRBJ2-2, the V gene TRBV12-3 or TRBV12-4; TRBD1 might be the D (6 bases). CDR3 length: 17 amino acids. The V and J ends lost 5 bases and 0 bases respectively, with 16 bases between them. CDR3 loop: CASSGTTGIANTGELFF. DNA for the CDR3: TGTGCCAGCAGTGGAACAACAGGGATCGCGAACACCGGGGAGCTGTTTTTT.

The sample holds a few counts of this clonotype. The genes are TRBV7-6 and TRBJ2-2, with 12 bases matching TRBD2. The V segment lost 3 bases and the J segment 3 bases; nucleotides outside the gene matches: 2. Looked up from germline, CDR1 is SGHVS and CDR2 is FNYEAQ. The CDR3 runs to 16 residues. CDR3 residues: CASSFTSGRHTGELFF. As DNA, the CDR3 is TGTGCCAGCAGCTTTACTAGCGGGAGGCACACCGGGGAGCTGTTTTTT.